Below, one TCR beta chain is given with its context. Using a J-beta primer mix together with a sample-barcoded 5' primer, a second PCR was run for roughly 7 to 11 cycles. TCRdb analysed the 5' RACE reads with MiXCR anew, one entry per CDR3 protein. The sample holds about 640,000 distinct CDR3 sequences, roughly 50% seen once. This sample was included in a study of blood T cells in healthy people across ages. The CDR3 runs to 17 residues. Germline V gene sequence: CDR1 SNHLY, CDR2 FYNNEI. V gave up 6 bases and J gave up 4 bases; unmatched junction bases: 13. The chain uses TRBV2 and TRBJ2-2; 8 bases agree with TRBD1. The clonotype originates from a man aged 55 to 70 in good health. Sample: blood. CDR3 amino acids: CASSLFGTGGFTGELFF. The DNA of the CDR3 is TGTGCCAGCAGCCTTTTTGGGACAGGAGGATTCACCGGGGAGCTGTTTTTT. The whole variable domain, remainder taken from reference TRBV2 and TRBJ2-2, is EPEVTQTPSHQVTQMGQEVILRCVPISNHLYFYWYRQILGQKVEFLVSFYNNEISEKSEIFDDQFSVERPDGSNFTLKIRSTKLEDSAMYFCASSLFGTGGFTGELFFGEGSRLTVL.